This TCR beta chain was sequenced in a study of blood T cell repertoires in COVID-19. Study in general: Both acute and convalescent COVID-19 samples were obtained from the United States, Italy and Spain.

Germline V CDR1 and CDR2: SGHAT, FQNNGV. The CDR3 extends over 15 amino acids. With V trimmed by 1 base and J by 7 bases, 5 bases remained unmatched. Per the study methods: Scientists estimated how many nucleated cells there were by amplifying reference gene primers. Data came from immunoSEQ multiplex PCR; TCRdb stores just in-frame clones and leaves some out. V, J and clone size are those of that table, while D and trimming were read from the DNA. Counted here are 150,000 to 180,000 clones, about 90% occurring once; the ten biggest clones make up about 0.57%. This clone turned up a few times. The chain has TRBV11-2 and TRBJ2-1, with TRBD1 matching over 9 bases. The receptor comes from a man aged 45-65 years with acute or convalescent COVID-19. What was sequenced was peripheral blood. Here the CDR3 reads CASSLAGTGSNEQFF. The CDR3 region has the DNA TGTGCCAGCAGCTTAGCCGGGACAGGGTCTAATGAGCAGTTCTTC.